The clone carrying this TCR beta chain came up many times. No antigen is known for it. Genomic DNA was subjected to two-round multiplex PCR for amplification of TCR beta CDR3. The authors ran first-round PCR with primers specific to each TRBV and TRBJ gene. TCRdb used MiXCR to reprocess the multiplex PCR reads, holding one entry per CDR3 protein. This sample yields about 31,000 distinct CDR3 sequences, of which roughly two fifths are seen a single time; approximately 15% belongs to the top ten. This record comes from a study of prognosis after radiotherapy for stage I lung cancer. Study at large: Patients with stage I non-small cell lung cancer joined the study from early 2018 through early 2019. Study findings and constraints: The authors did not determine whether the expanded TCR clones were tumor-specific. Reduced Shannon entropy following stereotactic body radiation therapy was recorded in patients who developed distant metastases.

This CDR3 is 15 amino acids long. CDR1 is ENHRY and CDR2 is SYGVKD in the germline V gene. V lost 2 bases and J 8 bases, leaving 18 bases between the germline ends. Collection of peripheral blood, in a volume of roughly 5.9 milliliters, was performed at each of two time points. The clonotype was recovered from a donor aged 50 or older with non-small cell lung cancer. The chain combines TRBV10-3 with TRBJ1-1; D not certain. Material: PBMCs, obtained before or after stereotactic body radiation therapy (not recorded which). CDR3 loop: CAISEPNFGPEEAFF. The CDR3 DNA is TGTGCCATCAGTGAGCCGAATTTTGGGCCAGAAGAAGCTTTCTTT.